A single sample is the source of the 11 T cell receptor beta chains below, sequenced in a study of cytomegalovirus exposure and HLA in healthy donors (dated by TCRdb to 2016 to 2017). Library prep was done by the immunoSEQ multiplex PCR assay. For the multiplex PCR, a mixture combining 60 forward primers for TCR Vbeta segments and 13 reverse primers for TCR Jbeta segments was used. Held by TCRdb, this immuneACCESS table contains in-frame sequences only and omits some clones. Under half of the omission traces to an unresolved V gene where checked; the cause of the rest is unknown. This sample comprises around 130,000 clones, less than 75% of them detected only once. The ten largest clones add up to roughly 2% of the sample. The sequenced material came from PBMCs. The source is a woman in her 40s in good health and CMV-seropositive.

J is TRBJ2-7 and V is TRBV10-3; maybe TRBD2 (5 bases). Trimming stripped 7 bases from V and 0 bases from J, with 10 bases between. Germline assignment: CDR1 ENHRY and CDR2 SYGVKD. This CDR3 region has 13 residues. The CDR3 is CAIISESSYEQYF. The CDR3 DNA reads TGTGCCATCATTAGCGAGAGCTCCTACGAGCAGTACTTC.

The gene calls are TRBV28 and TRBJ2-7; 15 positions agree with TRBD2. The CDR3 consists of 18 residues. Germline loops: CDR1 MDHEN, CDR2 SYDVKM. Losses at the gene ends were 1 base for V and 1 base for J; bases not matched to a gene: 5. The CDR3 nucleotides read TGTGCCAGCAGTTTATTACTCGGGACTAGCGGGGGGTCCTACGAGCAGTACTTC. This codes for CASSLLLGTSGGSYEQYF.

The rearrangement uses TRBV19 and TRBJ1-5; no clear D. Trimming took 11 bases from V and 3 from J, leaving 20 bases between them. The CDR3 totals 15 residues. The germline gives CDR1 LNHDA, CDR2 SQIVND (reference sequence). The CDR3 nucleotides are TGTGCCGTCACCGGGAGCCGACAATCCAATCAGCCCCAGCATTTT. The encoded protein is CAVTGSRQSNQPQHF.

This clone was detected a few times. This rearrangement joins TRBV29-1 to TRBJ1-1, with 7 nucleotides matching TRBD1. This CDR3 is 14 amino acids long. The ends lost 4 bases at V and 0 bases at J; junction bases unmatched: 5. Per the germline V gene, CDR1 is SQVTM and CDR2 is ANQGSEA. The CDR3 region is CSVGDRRMNTEAFF. The CDR3 nucleotides are TGCAGCGTTGGGGACAGACGCATGAACACTGAAGCTTTCTTT.

The V call is TRBV19, the J call TRBJ1-1; D call uncertain. The CDR3 is 15 residues long. The ends were cut back, 5 bases at V and 3 bases at J, with 16 bases in the middle. The germline V gene has CDR1 LNHDA and CDR2 SQIVND (reference sequence). This CDR3 reads CASSPLRRVDTEAFF. The CDR3 bases are TGTGCCAGTAGTCCCCTGAGGCGGGTGGACACTGAAGCTTTCTTT.

This sequence joins TRBV6-1 and TRBJ1-1; D might be TRBD1 (6 bases). Germline CDR1 reads MNHNS; CDR2 reads SASEGT. The CDR3 length is 13 residues. Trimming left V 6 bases short and J 10 bases short, with 18 bases between. The CDR3 DNA reads as TGTGCCAGCAGACCAGGGGCCGCGTATAGAGCTTTCTTT. Its protein product is CASRPGAAYRAFF.

Points on this clone: One junction end does not reproduce the germline sequence, and a read error may be involved. The same CDR3 arises from other DNA sequences in this sample as well. This sequence joins TRBV4-1 and TRBJ2-4, with 10 bases lining up with TRBD2. Germline assignment: CDR1 MGHRA and CDR2 YSYEKL. The CDR3 runs to 15 residues. The CDR3 DNA follows: TGTGCCAGCAGCCAAGGGCGAACTAGCGGGGATATTCAGTACTTC. It yields the protein CASSQGRTSGDIQYF.

The gene calls are TRBV30 and TRBJ1-5; 8 bases agree with TRBD1. V shed 2 bases, J shed 5 bases, and the junction held 14 bases outside the gene matches. This CDR3 spans 17 amino acids. In germline, CDR1 is GTSNPN, CDR2 SVGIG (reference sequence). CDR3 sequence: CAWSQSRQGRQDQPQHF. As DNA, the CDR3 is TGTGCCTGGAGTCAATCGCGACAGGGGCGGCAGGATCAGCCCCAGCATTTT.

Only one count was recorded for this clone. The rearrangement joins TRBV5-4 to TRBJ2-7; 8 nucleotides match TRBD2. The CDR3 contains 15 residues. Trimming cost V 0 bases and J 1 base; bases outside gene matches: 3. CDR1 and CDR2 from the germline V gene are SGHNT and YYREEE (reference sequence). CDR3 bases: TGTGCCAGCAGCTTGGGGACTAGCAGTTCCTACGAGCAGTACTTC. Encoded protein: CASSLGTSSSYEQYF.

This rearrangement joins TRBV11-2 to TRBJ2-7; perhaps TRBD1 as D (6 bases). The CDR3 loop spans 12 amino acids. CDR1 is SGHAT and CDR2 is FQNNGV in the germline V gene. Trimming cost V 5 bases and J 4 bases, with 9 bases left between them. The DNA for the CDR3 is TGTGCCAGCAGCCCGACAGGATACGAGCAGTACTTC. This sequence encodes CASSPTGYEQYF.

This clone was detected a few times. The J gene is TRBJ1-4, the V gene TRBV6-1; 8 bases match TRBD1. The CDR3 loop spans 19 amino acids. Germline trimming cut 2 bases from V and 8 bases from J; bases unmatched to any gene: 19. The V gene's germline CDR1 is MNHNS and CDR2 SASEGT. CDR3 protein: CASSEQPINRGAAREKLFF. The CDR3 DNA is TGTGCCAGCAGTGAACAGCCCATCAACAGGGGGGCGGCTAGGGAAAAACTGTTTTTT.